This TCR beta chain is drawn from a study of CD8 T cells in Susac syndrome. The germline V and J ends were trimmed by 3 bases and 6 bases, with 8 bases remaining between them. Germline-derived CDR1 and CDR2 are SGHVS and FNYEAQ. There are 13 residues in the CDR3. CD8+ and CD4+ T cells from blood underwent TCR beta sequencing. The multiple sclerosis controls were treatment-naive patients, and their relapsing-remitting disease was stable or active. Random hexamers were used to reverse transcribe the RNA input (about 0.45 to 1 ug). The authors amplified TCR beta CDR3 across 54 Vbeta and 13 Jbeta using immunoSEQ multiplex PCR. MiXCR, run by TCRdb on the immunoSEQ multiplex PCR reads, gives a single entry per CDR3 protein. Found here are some 110,000 distinct CDR3 sequences, approximately 93% of them singletons; the top ten hold over 0.3%.

J is TRBJ2-2 and V is TRBV7-6; D remains ambiguous. This clonotype was sampled from a human donor with multiple sclerosis. The sample taken for sequencing was CD8+ T cells from PBMCs. CDR3 sequence: CASSFSIAGELFF. In DNA, the CDR3 is TGTGCCAGCAGCTTCTCTATCGCCGGGGAGCTGTTTTTT.